A single sample gave rise to the 2 T cell receptor beta chains below, sequenced in a study of blood T cell repertoires in COVID-19. Method: immunoSEQ multiplex PCR; TCRdb's copy keeps in-frame clones and lacks some. The sample lists about 35,000 clones; 78% were seen once. The sample consisted of peripheral blood. These receptors came from an elderly man with acute or convalescent COVID-19.

The gene calls are TRBV9 and TRBJ2-2; TRBD2 matches at 15 bases. The CDR3 runs to 19 residues. The J segment lost 5 bases and the V segment lost 0 bases, leaving 8 bases of the junction unmatched. Germline V CDR1 and CDR2: SGDLS, YYNGEE. Here the CDR3 DNA reads TGTGCCAGCAGCGTAGAAGGAGGGACTAGCGGGGGGCTAACCGGGGAGCTGTTTTTT. Amino acids: CASSVEGGTSGGLTGELFF.

This chain uses TRBV28 with TRBJ1-5; D gene unclear. The CDR3 covers 15 residues. Trimming removed 10 bases from V and 3 bases from J, with 19 bases in between. Germline V lookup: CDR1 MDHEN, CDR2 SYDVKM. CDR3: CATVRAGRNNQPQHF. In nucleotides, the CDR3 is TGTGCCACCGTAAGGGCGGGGAGGAACAATCAGCCCCAGCATTTT.